This T cell receptor beta chain was obtained from a study of cytomegalovirus exposure and HLA in healthy donors. Study-wide results and caveats: Specific recognition of CMV antigens was confirmed in vitro for a few chains (all CMV-associated). Clonal expansion was found to be greater in HLA-associated TCR beta chains than in equally common others in a later analysis.

The CDR3 is 11 residues long. Germline V gene data show CDR1 as SQVTM and CDR2 as ANQGSEA. The V and J ends lost 7 bases and 6 bases respectively, with 12 bases between them. PCR used 60 Vbeta primers and 13 Jbeta primers. TCRdb keeps only in-frame clones here, not all; method: immunoSEQ multiplex PCR. The sample includes 15,000 to 20,000 clones, 60% to 80% of them seen just once. On this clone itself: No antigen is known for it.

The chain couples TRBV29-1 to TRBJ1-2; D remains ambiguous. Sequenced material: PBMCs. This TCR came from a man between 18 and 35 years old in good health and CMV-seronegative. The CDR3 loop is CSAWREDGYTF. In DNA form, the CDR3 reads TGCAGCGCGTGGAGGGAGGATGGCTACACCTTC.